This T cell receptor beta chain was found in a study of cytomegalovirus exposure and HLA in healthy donors. In this sample, this clone turned up a few times. CDR1 is SEHNR, CDR2 FQNEAQ, per germline (reference sequence). V was cut by 1 base and J by 10 bases, with 10 bases left in between. The CDR3 runs to 12 residues. The study ran its PCR with 60 Vbeta and 13 Jbeta primers. Only in-frame clones appear in the TCRdb table, and some are missing; sequencing was by immunoSEQ multiplex PCR. Of 100,000 to 150,000 clones listed, about four fifths are singletons. V is TRBV7-9 and J is TRBJ1-2, with D hard to call. The sequence was collected from a middle-aged man in good health and CMV-seronegative. The specimen was PBMCs. CDR3 in amino acids: CASSLVEDAYTF. CDR3 sequence (DNA): TGTGCCAGCAGCTTAGTGGAGGACGCCTACACCTTC. The variable domain in full, with the rest retrieved from reference TRBV7-9 and TRBJ1-2, is DTGVSQNPRHKITKRGQNVTFRCDPISEHNRLYWYRQTLGQGPEFLTYFQNEAQLEKSRLLSDRFSAERPKGSFSTLEIQRTEQGDSAMYLCASSLVEDAYTFGSGTRLTVV.